This entry is about one T cell receptor beta chain. No antigen is known for it. This record comes from a study of OX40 agonist ivuxolimab in advanced cancers. Study-level background: The dose-escalation cohort was just under 85% male, with a mean age of about 60 years, ranging about 20 to 79. Three dose-escalation patients had partial responses: one with hepatocellular carcinoma and two with cutaneous melanoma.

This CDR3 region has 17 residues. Trimming cost V 6 bases and J 2 bases, with 21 bases left between them. In germline, CDR1 is MGHRA, CDR2 YSYEKL. Produced via immunoSEQ multiplex PCR; TCRdb's table is partial and in-frame only. The data hold about 79,000 clones, with approximately 92% observed a single time. Study-wide findings and caveats: Fewer expanded clones were found on average in CD4+ than in CD8+ T cells. In the 0.1 to 3.0 mg/kg range, CD4+ and CD8+ blood T cells had expanded clonally by week 6.

J is TRBJ2-3 and V is TRBV4-1; D is possibly TRBD1 or TRBD2 (6 bases each). The input for sequencing was CD4+ or CD8+ T cells sorted from blood, taken in a trial of the OX40 agonist ivuxolimab. This TCR was recovered from an adult with an advanced solid tumor such as melanoma, head and neck, liver or kidney cancer. This chain's CDR3 is CASRRPGAPIFTDTQYF. The CDR3 DNA sequence: TGCGCCAGCAGACGGCCGGGGGCCCCTATATTCACAGATACGCAGTATTTT.